The 21 T cell receptor beta chains below were found in one sample sequenced in a study of T cell responses to AZD1222 COVID-19 vaccine (dated by TCRdb to about 2021). Library preparation was by the immunoSEQ multiplex PCR assay. TCRdb took this table from immuneACCESS and kept in-frame rearrangements with V and J called. Such tables lack part of the clones; where checked against another copy, unresolved V genes explain under half of the gap, and the rest is unexplained. The sample table records around 150,000 clones; 94% of these occur just once. The top ten hold approximately 0.69% of the sample. The meaning of the sample's time point label: baseline before first vaccination. This specimen was peripheral blood, taken on day 0 of AZD1222 vaccination. The source of these receptors is an adult in good health.

The chain uses TRBV11-2 and TRBJ1-6; no clear D. The CDR3 has 15 amino acids. Germline assignment: CDR1 SGHAT and CDR2 FQNNGV. V was trimmed by 2 bases and J by 4 bases, leaving 9 bases between them. This chain's CDR3 is CASSLSGSYNSPLHF. The CDR3, as DNA: TGTGCCAGCAGCTTAAGCGGCAGTTATAATTCACCCCTCCACTTT.

This rearrangement joins TRBV6-4 to TRBJ1-5, with D possibly being TRBD1 (5 bases). Germline loops: CDR1 MRHNA, CDR2 SNTAGT. The CDR3 loop spans 14 amino acids. The germline V and J ends were trimmed by 6 bases and 6 bases, with 15 bases remaining between them. CDR3 DNA: TGTGCCAGCAGCGACAGTTGGGGGAGTCAGCCCCAGCATTTT. It translates to CASSDSWGSQPQHF.

The chain combines TRBV19 with TRBJ2-2, with TRBD2 matching 9 bases. The CDR3 spans 16 residues. CDR1 is LNHDA, CDR2 SQIVND, per germline (reference sequence). V was clipped by 9 bases and J by 0 bases; unmatched bases: 8. The CDR3 loop reads CASRLAVTSNTGELFF. The CDR3 DNA reads as TGTGCCAGCAGACTAGCGGTAACCTCGAACACCGGGGAGCTGTTTTTT.

DNA for the CDR3: TGCGCCAGCAGCTTGGGTGTGACTAGCGACACCGGGGAGCTGTTTTTT. Encoded protein: CASSLGVTSDTGELFF. The chain carries TRBV5-1 and TRBJ2-2, with 8 bases fitting TRBD2. The J segment lost 3 bases and the V segment lost 0 bases, leaving 4 bases of the junction unmatched. The CDR3 totals 16 residues. The germline V gene has CDR1 SGHRS and CDR2 YFSETQ.

Written as DNA, the CDR3 is TGTGCCAGCAGCCAACGTGGTCCCTCTGGGGCCAACGTCCTGACTTTC. The encoded protein is CASSQRGPSGANVLTF. This chain links TRBV14 with TRBJ2-6; D remains ambiguous. Germline V gene data show CDR1 as SGHDN and CDR2 as FVKESK. The CDR3 covers 16 residues. The V gene lost 2 bases and the J gene lost 0 bases, with 8 bases spanning the gap. The whole variable domain, remainder taken from reference TRBV14 and TRBJ2-6, is EAGVTQFPSHSVIEKGQTVTLRCDPISGHDNLYWYRRVMGKEIKFLLHFVKESKQDESGMPNNRFLAERTGGTYSTLKVQPAELEDSGVYFCASSQRGPSGANVLTFGAGSRLTVL.

This clone was seen only a few times. V and J are TRBV10-3 and TRBJ1-3, with 7 bases fitting TRBD1. The germline V gene encodes CDR1 ENHRY and CDR2 SYGVKD. This CDR3 contains 14 residues. With V trimmed by 3 bases and J by 4 bases, 3 bases remained unmatched. CDR3 DNA: TGTGCCATCAGTGACCGGACAGGAGGAAACACCATATATTTT. It is translated as CAISDRTGGNTIYF.

This chain uses TRBV28 with TRBJ2-1; D remains ambiguous. The CDR3 covers 11 residues. Germline V CDR1 and CDR2: MDHEN, SYDVKM. V lost 4 bases to trimming and J lost 10 bases, with 8 bases between them. The CDR3 DNA follows: TGTGCCAGCAGTTATTTAGCCGAGCAGTTCTTC. Its translation is CASSYLAEQFF.

This clone was recorded only once. This chain uses TRBV4-1 with TRBJ2-3, with D hard to call. Germline-derived CDR1 and CDR2 are MGHRA and YSYEKL. Trimming stripped 0 bases from V and 6 bases from J, with 4 bases between. The CDR3 runs to 12 residues. CDR3 DNA sequence: TGCGCCAGCAGCCAAGACCTGGATACGCAGTATTTT. Translation: CASSQDLDTQYF.

As regards this clone: A junction boundary mismatches the germline segment, possibly from a read error. The chain recombines TRBV6-5 with TRBJ2-1; 13 nucleotides agree with TRBD2. Germline CDR1 MNHEY, CDR2 SVGAGI. This CDR3 region has 16 residues. CDR3 amino acids: CAGSYERTSGSNEQFF. The CDR3 region has the DNA TGTGCCGGCAGTTATGAACGGACTAGCGGGAGCAATGAGCAGTTCTTC.

This chain connects TRBV6-5 to TRBJ1-6; no firm D call. Germline V lookup: CDR1 MNHEY, CDR2 SVGAGI. This CDR3 is built from 14 residues. Trimming took off 2 bases at V and 10 bases at J, with 12 bases between the two ends. In nucleotides, the CDR3 is TGTGCCAGCAGTTACCCCGAGTCGACGTCACCCCTCCACTTT. It yields the protein CASSYPESTSPLHF.

The chain has TRBV6-5 and TRBJ1-3; D unclear. The germline V gene has CDR1 MNHEY and CDR2 SVGAGI. The V gene lost 7 bases and the J gene lost 0 bases, with 10 bases spanning the gap. This CDR3 has 14 amino acids. CDR3 region: CASKLTISGNTIYF. Written as DNA, the CDR3 is TGTGCCAGCAAGCTAACAATCTCTGGAAACACCATATATTTT.

The J gene is TRBJ2-1, the V gene TRBV7-2, with 9 bases that match TRBD2. Per the germline V gene, CDR1 is SGHTA and CDR2 is FQGNSA. There are 17 residues in the CDR3. Trimming at V came to 1 base and at J to 8 bases, leaving 12 bases not matched to a gene. The CDR3: CASSLDRYSGSGDEQFF. CDR3 DNA: TGTGCCAGCAGCTTAGACCGGTATAGCGGGAGTGGTGATGAGCAGTTCTTC.

The V gene is TRBV28, the J gene TRBJ1-5; TRBD1 is a possible D gene (5 bases). With 5 bases removed from V and 0 bases from J, the gap between germline ends came to 14 bases. Germline assignment: CDR1 MDHEN and CDR2 SYDVKM. The CDR3 covers 16 residues. CDR3 amino acids: CASSPSGLPSNQPQHF. CDR3 DNA: TGTGCCAGCAGTCCATCAGGGTTGCCTAGCAATCAGCCCCAGCATTTT. Variable domain in full (rest from reference TRBV28 and TRBJ1-5): DVKVTQSSRYLVKRTGEKVFLECVQDMDHENMFWYRQDPGLGLRLIYFSYDVKMKEKGDIPEGYSVSREKKERFSLILESASTNQTSMYLCASSPSGLPSNQPQHFGDGTRLSIL.

This clone was detected once. The CDR3 bases are TGTGCCAGCAGTCTGACAGGGGGCAGCACAGATACGCAGTATTTT. Translated: CASSLTGGSTDTQYF. The chain combines TRBV28 with TRBJ2-3; TRBD1 aligns across 10 bases. CDR1 is MDHEN, CDR2 SYDVKM, per germline. This CDR3 has 15 residues. The V gene end was trimmed by 5 bases and the J gene end by 0 bases; junction bases not matched to a gene: 2.

The chain links TRBV6-5 to TRBJ1-6; TRBD1 aligns across 7 bases. The CDR3 spans 15 residues. V lost 3 bases to trimming and J lost 6 bases; unmatched junction nucleotides: 5. Germline V gene sequence: CDR1 MNHEY, CDR2 SVGAGI. CDR3 sequence: CASSYAGQVNSPLHF. The CDR3 nucleotides read TGTGCCAGCAGTTATGCCGGACAGGTTAATTCACCCCTCCACTTT.

V usage is TRBV14 and J usage is TRBJ1-1; 10 positions agree with TRBD1. V shed 3 bases, J shed 5 bases, and the junction held 6 bases outside the gene matches. This CDR3 contains 15 residues. Germline CDR1 SGHDN, CDR2 FVKESK. The CDR3 loop reads CASSHAGTGETEAFF. The CDR3 DNA reads TGTGCCAGCAGCCACGCCGGGACAGGGGAAACTGAAGCTTTCTTT.

The chain employs TRBV5-1 and TRBJ2-1; 11 bases are a match to TRBD2. Germline trimming cut 4 bases from V and 6 bases from J; bases unmatched to any gene: 9. The CDR3 length is 16 residues. CDR1 is SGHRS and CDR2 is YFSETQ in the germline V gene. CDR3 DNA: TGCGCCAGCAGCGTAGCCGGGACTAGCGGCCTCAATGAGCAGTTCTTC. This gives the protein CASSVAGTSGLNEQFF.

This sequence joins TRBV18 and TRBJ1-2; no clear D gene. The CDR3 has 12 amino acids. Trimming shortened V by 6 bases and J by 8 bases, and 13 bases separated the two germline ends. CDR1 is KGHSH and CDR2 is LQKENI in the germline V gene. CDR3 sequence reads: CASSGISGGYTF. The CDR3, as DNA: TGTGCCAGCTCGGGGATTAGTGGAGGCTACACCTTC.

This clone was seen a few times. The chain has TRBV6-6 and TRBJ2-7; 8 bases align to TRBD1. In germline, CDR1 is MNHNY, CDR2 SVGAGI (reference sequence). The CDR3 extends over 15 amino acids. The trim removed 6 bases at V and 6 bases at J, leaving 13 bases unmatched. The CDR3 spells CASSPRTGSGLEQYF. CDR3 DNA: TGTGCCAGCAGCCCTCGGACAGGGAGCGGGCTCGAGCAGTACTTC.

CDR3 protein: CASDKQGRTEAFF. CDR3 in DNA: TGTGCCAGCGATAAACAGGGGCGTACTGAAGCTTTCTTT. V gene TRBV7-9 combines with J gene TRBJ1-1, with TRBD1 identical over 7 bases. The CDR3 is 13 residues long. Trimming removed 8 bases from V and 5 bases from J; junction bases left unmatched: 8. Germline loops: CDR1 SEHNR, CDR2 FQNEAQ (reference sequence).

The chain uses TRBV7-9 and TRBJ2-1; 8 nucleotides align to TRBD2. The CDR3 loop spans 15 amino acids. The V segment lost 1 base and the J segment 3 bases; nucleotides outside the gene matches: 2. Germline CDR1 SEHNR, CDR2 FQNEAQ (reference sequence). The CDR3 loop is CASSLDSGNYNEQFF. The CDR3 DNA sequence: TGTGCCAGCAGCTTAGATAGCGGGAACTACAATGAGCAGTTCTTC.